The 16 T cell receptor beta chains in this list originate from one sample, sequenced in a study of blood T cell repertoires in COVID-19. The method was immunoSEQ multiplex PCR; TCRdb's version includes in-frame clones alone and lacks a portion of them. The table lists 300,000 to 350,000 clones, over 70% of them singletons, with over 4.5% in the top ten. Sequenced: PBMCs or T cells enriched from blood (not recorded which). These TCRs come from a man aged 30 to 39 who had recovered from COVID-19.

This clone was seen only once. This chain uses TRBV19 with TRBJ1-4; D perhaps matches TRBD1 (5 bases). The V gene's germline CDR1 is LNHDA and CDR2 SQIVND (reference sequence). The CDR3 loop spans 14 amino acids. The V end was cut by 1 base, the J end by 8 bases, with 11 bases between. This CDR3 reads CASSIGMGPEKLFF. In DNA form, the CDR3 reads TGTGCCAGTAGTATAGGTATGGGGCCCGAAAAACTGTTTTTT.

The chain has TRBV9 and TRBJ2-1; a possible D gene is TRBD2 (6 bases). The V end was cut by 4 bases, the J end by 9 bases, with 14 bases between. This CDR3 has 13 amino acids. Germline V lookup: CDR1 SGDLS, CDR2 YYNGEE. CDR3 protein: CASSIRPGGEQFF. CDR3 DNA sequence: TGTGCCAGCAGCATCCGACCCGGGGGTGAGCAGTTCTTC.

The chain couples TRBV4-2 to TRBJ2-1; 11 bases map to TRBD2. The V gene end was trimmed by 0 bases and the J gene end by 5 bases; junction bases not matched to a gene: 9. The length of the CDR3 is 18 residues. Germline V gene sequence: CDR1 LGHNA, CDR2 YNFKEQ. The CDR3 nucleotides read TGTGCCAGCAGCCAAGAGACTAGCGGGGTTAGGTGGCACAATGAGCAGTTCTTC. Encoded protein: CASSQETSGVRWHNEQFF.

About this clone itself: One end of the junction is discordant with germline, which a read error may explain. V is TRBV2 and J is TRBJ1-2, with 8 bases fitting TRBD1. Germline CDR1 and CDR2: SNHLY and FYNNEI. This CDR3 has 12 residues. CDR3 sequence reads: CASGDRGYGYTF. CDR3 bases: TGTGCCAGCGGTGACAGGGGCTATGGCTACACCTTC. Complete variable domain (other parts from reference TRBV2 and TRBJ1-2): EPEVTQTPSHQVTQMGQEVILRCVPISNHLYFYWYRQILGQKVEFLVSFYNNEISEKSEIFDDQFSVERPDGSNFTLKIRSTKLEDSAMYFCASGDRGYGYTFGSGTRLTVV.

CDR3 nucleotide sequence: TGTGCCAGCAGTTTTTGGCTCAGCTCCTACAATGAGCAGTTCTTC. It encodes CASSFWLSSYNEQFF. The rearrangement uses TRBV28 and TRBJ2-1, with D uncertain. V shed 3 bases and J shed 0 bases, with 9 bases lying between them. Germline V gene sequence: CDR1 MDHEN, CDR2 SYDVKM. The CDR3 has 15 residues.

This rearrangement joins TRBV12-1 to TRBJ1-5; no check of the table's D call, TRBD1, against the DNA was made. TRBV12-1 counts as a pseudogene. This CDR3 has 16 amino acids. Here the CDR3 reads CASSSLVLTGNQPQHF. CDR3 bases: TGTGCCAGCAGCTCCCTGGTACTGACAGGGAATCAGCCCCAGCATTTT.

The genes are TRBV27 and TRBJ2-3; 9 positions match TRBD2. Trimming removed 1 base from V and 5 bases from J; junction bases left unmatched: 19. Per germline, CDR1 MNHEY and CDR2 SMNVEV (reference sequence). This CDR3 comprises 20 residues. CDR3 protein: CASSLYPIDWRGGLKDTQYF. The CDR3 region has the DNA TGTGCCAGCAGTTTATACCCCATCGATTGGCGGGGGGGCTTAAAAGATACGCAGTATTTT.

The J gene is TRBJ1-2, the V gene TRBV9; D may be TRBD1 (5 bases). The CDR3 extends over 14 amino acids. Germline CDR1 and CDR2: SGDLS and YYNGEE. Trimming removed 2 bases from V and 2 bases from J, with 10 bases in between. Here the CDR3 DNA reads TGTGCCAGCAGCGTCGGCGGGGCAAACTATGGCTACACCTTC. Translating gives CASSVGGANYGYTF. The full variable domain, completed using reference TRBV9 and TRBJ1-2, is DSGVTQTPKHLITATGQRVTLRCSPRSGDLSVYWYQQSLDQGLQFLIQYYNGEERAKGNILERFSAQQFPDLHSELNLSSLELGDSALYFCASSVGGANYGYTFGSGTRLTVV.

V and J are TRBV5-6 and TRBJ1-6; D might be TRBD1 (5 bases). In germline, CDR1 is SGHDT, CDR2 YYEEEE. CDR3 length: 14 residues. V dropped 4 bases and J dropped 7 bases, with 12 bases sitting between them. CDR3 residues: CASSAPGGNSPLHF. In DNA form, the CDR3 reads TGTGCCAGCAGCGCCCCCGGGGGGAATTCACCCCTCCACTTT.

The chain recombines TRBV18 with TRBJ1-5; a possible D gene is TRBD1 (5 bases). This CDR3 has 17 residues. Germline CDR1 and CDR2: KGHSH and LQKENI. With 3 bases removed from V and 1 base from J, the gap between germline ends came to 16 bases. The CDR3 reads CASSPGQGLSSNQPQHF. CDR3 coding DNA: TGTGCCAGCTCACCCGGGCAGGGTTTATCGAGCAATCAGCCCCAGCATTTT.

The rearrangement links TRBV7-8 to TRBJ1-2; D uncertain. V lost 1 base and J lost 6, with 9 bases in between. The CDR3 length is 13 residues. The V gene's germline CDR1 is SGHVS and CDR2 FQNEAQ. CDR3 bases: TGTGCCAGCAGCTTAGAAGTGGAGAATGGCTACACCTTC. This encodes CASSLEVENGYTF.

The V and J genes are TRBV11-3 and TRBJ1-1; 7 nucleotides align to TRBD1. The V and J ends lost 5 bases and 1 base, in that order; junction bases with no gene match: 7. The length of the CDR3 is 15 residues. Germline loops: CDR1 SGHNT, CDR2 YENEEA. In nucleotides, the CDR3 is TGTGCCAGCAGCGACAGGGACGCTGGGAACACTGAAGCTTTCTTT. This codes for CASSDRDAGNTEAFF. Full variable domain (outside the CDR3, taken from reference TRBV11-3 and TRBJ1-1): EAGVVQSPRYKIIEKKQPVAFWCNPISGHNTLYWYLQNLGQGPELLIRYENEEAVDDSQLPKDRFSAERLKGVDSTLKIQPAELGDSAVYLCASSDRDAGNTEAFFGQGTRLTVV.

Comment on this clone: Other DNA sequences of this sample code for an identical CDR3. The rearrangement joins TRBV3-1 (or the pseudogene TRBV3-2) to TRBJ1-6; a weak D match, TRBD1 (6 bases). CDR1 is LGHDT and CDR2 is YNNKEL in the germline V gene (reference sequence). Trimming stripped 4 bases from V and 7 bases from J, with 8 bases between. CDR3 length equals 13 residues. In nucleotides, the CDR3 is TGTGCCAGCAGCCCGGACAGCAATTCACCCCTCCACTTT. Residues: CASSPDSNSPLHF.

This sequence joins TRBV11-2 and TRBJ2-1, with 7 bases that match TRBD2. Germline values: CDR1 SGHAT, CDR2 FQNNGV. This CDR3 comprises 13 residues. The V gene end was trimmed by 4 bases and the J gene end by 10 bases; junction bases not matched to a gene: 7. The DNA of the CDR3 is TGTGCCAGCAGCTCCTGGGGGGGAGGCGAGCAGTTCTTC. Protein: CASSSWGGGEQFF. The complete variable domain, with remaining parts taken from reference TRBV11-2 and TRBJ2-1, reads EAGVAQSPRYKIIEKRQSVAFWCNPISGHATLYWYQQILGQGPKLLIQFQNNGVVDDSQLPKDRFSAERLKGVDSTLKIQPAKLEDSAVYLCASSSWGGGEQFFGPGTRLTVL.

This clone was observed once. V gene TRBV11-2 combines with J gene TRBJ1-1; 9 nucleotides agree with TRBD1. The CDR3 runs to 15 residues. Germline V gene sequence: CDR1 SGHAT, CDR2 FQNNGV. Trimming at V came to 5 bases and at J to 4 bases, leaving 8 bases not matched to a gene. The CDR3 region has the DNA TGTGCCAGCAGCCCCTGGGACAGGGCGGGCACTGAAGCTTTCTTT. It yields the protein CASSPWDRAGTEAFF.

J is TRBJ2-5 and V is TRBV12-3 or TRBV12-4; D uncertain. The V end was cut by 1 base, the J end by 5 bases, with 5 bases between. This CDR3 spans 12 amino acids. The CDR3 sequence: CASSLDRETQYF. DNA for the CDR3: TGTGCCAGCAGTTTAGACCGGGAGACCCAGTACTTC.